This T cell receptor (beta chain) derives from a study of OX40 agonist ivuxolimab in advanced cancers. General study results and limits: Among the lowest peripheral clonal expansion occurred in 0.1-3.0 mg/kg partial responders. Which antigen the expanded peripheral T cells recognized is unknown. On average, a greater number of expanded clones characterised CD8+ T cells relative to CD4+.

With regard to this clone: Antigen: not known.

V lost 4 bases, J lost 3 bases, and 17 bases stayed unmatched. The CDR3 runs to 17 residues. Per the germline V gene, CDR1 is SQVTM and CDR2 is ANQGSEA. Sequencing used immunoSEQ multiplex PCR; TCRdb keeps in-frame clones, though not all of them. The table has about 83,000 clones, around four fifths seen once. The TCR was taken from an adult with an advanced solid tumor such as melanoma, head and neck, liver or kidney cancer. The J gene is TRBJ1-1, the V gene TRBV29-1, with TRBD1 identical over 7 bases. The sample consisted of CD4+ or CD8+ T cells sorted from blood, taken in a trial of the OX40 agonist ivuxolimab. CDR3: CSVGGMTGFTVDTEAFF. The CDR3 DNA sequence: TGCAGCGTTGGGGGCATGACAGGGTTTACGGTGGACACTGAAGCTTTCTTT.